These T cell receptor beta chains were read from a single sample in a study of the immune and genomic landscape of osteosarcoma. Only in-frame clones appear in the TCRdb table, and some are missing; sequencing was by immunoSEQ multiplex PCR. The sample shows some 4,600 clones, approximately 71% of them seen only once. Specimen: osteosarcoma tumor tissue from the femur. Receptors were obtained from a human donor with osteosarcoma. Each CDR3 is given with its conserved first and last residue. A D gene is named only where the DNA matches it firmly. Clone size, where shown, is once, few, many, or a class for clones that have expanded.

V gene: TRBV6-1
J gene: TRBJ2-7
clone size: medium-sized
D gene: -
CDR3 DNA: TGTGCCAGCAGTGAAGGCAGACTTTACGAGCAGTACTTC
CDR3 protein: CASSEGRLYEQYF

V gene: TRBV29-1
J gene: TRBJ1-1
clone size: few
D gene: -
CDR3 DNA: TGCAGCGTCGACACACAGGGGAACACTGAAGCTTTCTTT
CDR3 protein: CSVDTQGNTEAFF

V gene: TRBV19
J gene: TRBJ2-5
clone size: -
D gene: -
CDR3 DNA: TGTGCCAGTAGTATTTTCGCAGGCGGGATGGGGGAGACCCAGTACTTC
CDR3 protein: CASSIFAGGMGETQYF

V gene: TRBV30
J gene: TRBJ1-3
clone size: -
D gene: -
CDR3 DNA: TGTGCCTGGACACCCGGGACGGGGGGCTCTGGAAACACCATATATTTT
CDR3 protein: CAWTPGTGGSGNTIYF

V gene: TRBV6-5
J gene: TRBJ2-3
clone size: few
D gene: TRBD1
CDR3 DNA: TGTGCCAGCAGGGACGGGACAGCCGATACGCAGTATTTT
CDR3 protein: CASRDGTADTQYF

V gene: TRBV6-5
J gene: TRBJ2-1
clone size: -
D gene: TRBD2
CDR3 DNA: TGTGCCAGCAGTCCCGGGACTACCGCAAACAATGAGCAGTTCTTC
CDR3 protein: CASSPGTTANNEQFF

V gene: TRBV27
J gene: TRBJ2-1
clone size: once
D gene: -
CDR3 DNA: TGTGCCAGCAGTTTACCCTCGTGGGGAGCGGTAGGTGCCTACAATGAGCAGTTCTTC
CDR3 protein: CASSLPSWGAVGAYNEQFF

V gene: TRBV14
J gene: TRBJ1-5
clone size: few
D gene: -
CDR3 DNA: TGTGCCAGCAGTTCAGGGAAAGATCAGCCCCAGCATTTT
CDR3 protein: CASSSGKDQPQHF

V gene: TRBV7-6
J gene: TRBJ2-5
clone size: -
D gene: TRBD2
CDR3 DNA: TGTGCCAGCAGCTTAATAATACTAGCGGGAGTAATTAATGAGACCCAGTACTTC
CDR3 protein: CASSLIILAGVINETQYF

V gene: TRBV28
J gene: TRBJ1-4
clone size: -
D gene: TRBD1
CDR3 DNA: TGTGCCAGCAGTCCCCCGACAGGGGTAAACGAAAAACTGTTTTTT
CDR3 protein: CASSPPTGVNEKLFF

V gene: TRBV4-2
J gene: TRBJ2-2
clone size: -
D gene: -
CDR3 DNA: TGTGCCAGCAGCCAAGAGCGGGTTGGGGGGGAGCTGTTTTTT
CDR3 protein: CASSQERVGGELFF

V gene: TRBV11-3
J gene: TRBJ2-1
clone size: -
D gene: TRBD2
CDR3 DNA: TGTGCCAGCAGCTTAAGTGGGACTAGTCAGTTCTTC
CDR3 protein: CASSLSGTSQFF

V gene: TRBV7-2
J gene: TRBJ2-2
clone size: -
D gene: TRBD1
CDR3 DNA: TGTGCCAGCAGCTCCGGACAGGGGAGCACCGGGGAGCTGTTTTTT
CDR3 protein: CASSSGQGSTGELFF

V gene: TRBV9
J gene: TRBJ2-1
clone size: once
D gene: -
CDR3 DNA: TGTGCCAGCAGCGCCACTGGACCGAATGAGCAGTTCTTC
CDR3 protein: CASSATGPNEQFF

V gene: TRBV7-3
J gene: TRBJ2-6
clone size: -
D gene: -
CDR3 DNA: TGTGCCAGCAGCTTAAGAGCTGGCGGATTCTCTGGGGCCAACGTCCTGACTTTC
CDR3 protein: CASSLRAGGFSGANVLTF

V gene: TRBV27
J gene: TRBJ2-7
clone size: -
D gene: -
CDR3 DNA: TGTGCCAGCAGTCCACAACAAGCGGGCCACGGATACGAGCAGTACTTC
CDR3 protein: CASSPQQAGHGYEQYF

V gene: TRBV19
J gene: TRBJ1-1
clone size: -
D gene: -
CDR3 DNA: TGTGCCAGTAGGGATAGGAACACTGAAGCTTTCTTT
CDR3 protein: CASRDRNTEAFF

V gene: TRBV13
J gene: TRBJ1-2
clone size: few
D gene: TRBD1
CDR3 DNA: TGTGCCAGCAGCTTCGGACAGGCCTATGGCTACACCTTC
CDR3 protein: CASSFGQAYGYTF

V gene: TRBV5-8
J gene: TRBJ1-2
clone size: -
D gene: -
CDR3 DNA: TGTGCCAGCAGCTTGGTCGGGGAGAACACCTTC
CDR3 protein: CASSLVGENTF

V gene: TRBV5-8
J gene: TRBJ2-6
clone size: -
D gene: -
CDR3 DNA: TGTGCCAGCAGCTTGCCAGCTGCCAACGTCCTGACTTTC
CDR3 protein: CASSLPAANVLTF

V gene: TRBV27
J gene: TRBJ1-1
clone size: -
D gene: TRBD1
CDR3 DNA: TGTGCCAGCAGGATCGACAGGGGGGACACTGAAGCTTTCTTT
CDR3 protein: CASRIDRGDTEAFF

V gene: TRBV11-3
J gene: TRBJ2-2
clone size: -
D gene: -
CDR3 DNA: TGTGCCAGCAGCCCAACCACCGGGGAGCTGTTTTTT
CDR3 protein: CASSPTTGELFF

V gene: TRBV28
J gene: TRBJ2-5
clone size: -
D gene: -
CDR3 DNA: TGTGCCAGCAAATCTGGGGTGGAGACCCAGTACTTC
CDR3 protein: CASKSGVETQYF

V gene: TRBV6-1
J gene: TRBJ1-1
clone size: -
D gene: -
CDR3 DNA: TGTGCCAGCAGTCCTTTTAACGGGAGGAACACTGAAGCTTTCTTT
CDR3 protein: CASSPFNGRNTEAFF

V gene: TRBV6-5
J gene: TRBJ1-6
clone size: -
D gene: -
CDR3 DNA: TGTGCCAGCAGTTGGGTGGACGGGAGTTCACCCCTCCACTTT
CDR3 protein: CASSWVDGSSPLHF

V gene: TRBV5-1
J gene: TRBJ2-1
clone size: -
D gene: TRBD2
CDR3 DNA: TGCGCCAGCAGCTTGGCACTAGCGGAGGGCAATGAGCAGTTCTTC
CDR3 protein: CASSLALAEGNEQFF

V gene: TRBV2
J gene: TRBJ2-2
clone size: -
D gene: TRBD1
CDR3 DNA: TGTGCCAGCAGGAACAGGGGGTACACCGGGGAGCTGTTTTTT
CDR3 protein: CASRNRGYTGELFF

V gene: TRBV27
J gene: TRBJ2-7
clone size: few
D gene: -
CDR3 DNA: TGTGCCAGCAGCTCCCTGGGGAAGAGGTCCGAGCAGTACTTC
CDR3 protein: CASSSLGKRSEQYF

V gene: TRBV11-1
J gene: TRBJ1-2
clone size: -
D gene: -
CDR3 DNA: TGTGCCAGCAGCCATGACATCATTAACTATGGCTACACCTTC
CDR3 protein: CASSHDIINYGYTF

V gene: TRBV5-1
J gene: TRBJ1-1
clone size: few
D gene: -
CDR3 DNA: TGCGCCAGCAGCAGGGGGAACACTGAAGCTTTCTTT
CDR3 protein: CASSRGNTEAFF

V gene: TRBV7-2
J gene: TRBJ1-1
clone size: -
D gene: -
CDR3 DNA: TGTGCCAGCAGCTTAGCGGGGGAACCGAACACTGAAGCTTTCTTT
CDR3 protein: CASSLAGEPNTEAFF

V gene: TRBV5-8
J gene: TRBJ1-5
clone size: -
D gene: -
CDR3 DNA: TGTGCCAGCAGCTTGACGGAAGATCAGCCCCAGCATTTT
CDR3 protein: CASSLTEDQPQHF

V gene: TRBV28
J gene: TRBJ1-2
clone size: -
D gene: TRBD1
CDR3 DNA: TGTGCCAGCAGCAATGGACAGGGGGCAGGCTATGGCTACACCTTC
CDR3 protein: CASSNGQGAGYGYTF

V gene: TRBV19
J gene: TRBJ2-3
clone size: -
D gene: TRBD2
CDR3 DNA: TGTGCCAGTAGCAATGGACTAGCGGGACAAACAGATACGCAGTATTTT
CDR3 protein: CASSNGLAGQTDTQYF

V gene: TRBV28
J gene: TRBJ1-3
clone size: -
D gene: -
CDR3 DNA: TGTGCCAGCAGTCGCCAAGGGGGCTCTGGAAACACCATATATTTT
CDR3 protein: CASSRQGGSGNTIYF

V gene: TRBV7-8
J gene: TRBJ2-3
clone size: -
D gene: TRBD1
CDR3 DNA: TGTGCCAGCAGCCGCCTGACAGGGCTGCCAGATACGCAGTATTTT
CDR3 protein: CASSRLTGLPDTQYF

V gene: TRBV30
J gene: TRBJ2-5
clone size: -
D gene: -
CDR3 DNA: TGTGCCTGGAGTGTATCGGTCTTAGAGACCCAGTACTTC
CDR3 protein: CAWSVSVLETQYF

V gene: TRBV25-1
J gene: TRBJ2-2
clone size: -
D gene: -
CDR3 DNA: TGTGCCAGCAGTGGAGGGAGCTTTTTGACCGGGGAGCTGTTTTTT
CDR3 protein: CASSGGSFLTGELFF

V gene: TRBV30
J gene: TRBJ2-2
clone size: -
D gene: -
CDR3 DNA: TGTGCCTGGAGTGTAGGCAGGGACACCGGGGAGCTGTTTTTT
CDR3 protein: CAWSVGRDTGELFF

V gene: TRBV7-9
J gene: TRBJ1-2
clone size: -
D gene: TRBD1
CDR3 DNA: TGTGCCAGCATCCCCGGACAGGGGGACTATGGCTACACCTTC
CDR3 protein: CASIPGQGDYGYTF

V gene: TRBV4-1
J gene: TRBJ1-2
clone size: -
D gene: -
CDR3 DNA: TGCGCCAGCAGCCAAGACCCGGGGGTAAAGAACTATGGCTACACCTTC
CDR3 protein: CASSQDPGVKNYGYTF

V gene: TRBV9
J gene: TRBJ2-7
clone size: -
D gene: -
CDR3 DNA: TGTGCCAGCAGCTATACCCGCGGCAGCCCCTCCTACGAGCAGTACTTC
CDR3 protein: CASSYTRGSPSYEQYF

V gene: TRBV7-9
J gene: TRBJ1-5
clone size: -
D gene: TRBD1
CDR3 DNA: TGTGCCAGCAGCTTAGCGCTGACTACAGGGGTTGGCAATCAGCCCCAGCATTTT
CDR3 protein: CASSLALTTGVGNQPQHF

V gene: TRBV30
J gene: TRBJ2-3
clone size: -
D gene: -
CDR3 DNA: TGTGCCCGACGCGTAGGGGCTAGCACAGATACGCAGTATTTT
CDR3 protein: CARRVGASTDTQYF

V gene: TRBV27
J gene: TRBJ2-2
clone size: -
D gene: -
CDR3 DNA: TGTGCCAGCAGGACAACGAACACCGGGGAGCTGTTTTTT
CDR3 protein: CASRTTNTGELFF

V gene: TRBV7-6
J gene: TRBJ2-3
clone size: -
D gene: -
CDR3 DNA: TGTGCCAGCAGCTTACGGCGGGACAACACAGATACGCAGTATTTT
CDR3 protein: CASSLRRDNTDTQYF

V gene: TRBV7-9
J gene: TRBJ2-7
clone size: -
D gene: -
CDR3 DNA: TGTGCCAGCAGCGTTGTGGGGGTTGTCGAGCAGTACTTC
CDR3 protein: CASSVVGVVEQYF

V gene: TRBV5-6
J gene: TRBJ1-4
clone size: -
D gene: -
CDR3 DNA: TGTGCCAGCAGCTTGGGAGGGCGGGGTGAAAAACTGTTTTTT
CDR3 protein: CASSLGGRGEKLFF

V gene: TRBV28
J gene: TRBJ2-2
clone size: -
D gene: -
CDR3 DNA: TGTGCCAGCAGTCCACCAGTTGGTCGCGGTGGCACCGGGGAGCTGTTTTTT
CDR3 protein: CASSPPVGRGGTGELFF

V gene: TRBV6-5
J gene: TRBJ2-5
clone size: -
D gene: TRBD2
CDR3 DNA: TGTGCCAGCAGTCGGACTAGTAGCTCAGAGACCCAGTACTTC
CDR3 protein: CASSRTSSSETQYF

V gene: TRBV4-1
J gene: TRBJ1-4
clone size: once
D gene: TRBD1
CDR3 DNA: TGCGCCAGCAGCCAAGATGGATTTGTGGACAGGGTTCGGTATGAAAAACTGTTTTTT
CDR3 protein: CASSQDGFVDRVRYEKLFF

V gene: TRBV7-9
J gene: TRBJ2-4
clone size: -
D gene: TRBD2
CDR3 DNA: TGTGCCAGCAGCCCCACCAGTGAGCGGGAGGGCAAAAACATTCAGTACTTC
CDR3 protein: CASSPTSEREGKNIQYF